This T cell receptor (beta chain) appears in the sequencing data of a study of tumor-infiltrating lymphocytes in primary liver carcinoma. Across the whole study: Yields of productive TCRbeta reads ranged from roughly 3.5 to 7.13 million per sample and were similar across tissue types.

A note on this clonotype: A much larger clone lies one base from this, so it may be a read error.

The blood RNA (from unsorted whole blood) was obtained, and germline DNA was also extracted. They drew approximately 3.8 milliliters of peripheral blood before surgery. Germline CDR1 is SQVTM and CDR2 is ANQGSEA. This CDR3 is 12 amino acids long. Between the trimmed V and J ends, which lost 4 bases and 8 bases, there was a span of 14 bases. TCR beta cDNA was made from 450 to 600 ng total RNA with a constant-region primer. A slightly modified ARM-PCR protocol with three nested multiplex PCR rounds produced these TCR beta libraries. TRBV1-TRBV30 forward primers and a C-beta reverse primer were used in the first two PCR rounds, which each ran for nine to ten cycles. TCRdb used MiXCR to reprocess the multiplex PCR reads, holding one entry per CDR3 protein. The sample consists of 300,000 to 350,000 distinct CDR3 sequences, roughly two thirds of them appearing once.

This chain links TRBV29-1 with TRBJ2-5; a possible D gene is TRBD2 (6 bases). Sequencing used peripheral blood. This receptor was taken from a man in his forties with primary liver carcinoma and hepatitis B virus infection. As DNA, the CDR3 is TGCAGCGTTGTTTCGGGGGATGACACCCAGTACTTC. This codes for CSVVSGDDTQYF.